These 16 T cell receptor beta chains came from one sample sequenced in a study of blood T cell repertoires in COVID-19. Measured with immunoSEQ multiplex PCR; TCRdb has only the in-frame clones, and not every one. The sample has roughly 150,000 clones, approximately 81% seen once; the top ten hold around 8%. The sample comprised peripheral blood. The receptors here all came from a woman aged 55 to 70 with COVID-19, enrolled during active disease.

The V and J genes are TRBV30 and TRBJ2-1, with 10 bases lining up with TRBD2. The CDR3 sequence is 16 residues long. V lost 0 bases and J lost 8; bases outside the gene matches: 10. Germline-derived CDR1 and CDR2 are GTSNPN and SVGIG (reference sequence). The chain's CDR3 is CAWSVGVAGGWDEQFF. As DNA, the CDR3 is TGTGCCTGGAGTGTAGGGGTAGCGGGGGGCTGGGATGAGCAGTTCTTC.

Comments on this clone: Within the sample, other DNA sequences also encode this same CDR3. Written as DNA, the CDR3 is TGTGCCAGTAGTACCGGGACAGGGGGACGGAACACCATATATTTT. This sequence encodes CASSTGTGGRNTIYF. The rearrangement links TRBV19 to TRBJ1-3, with 11 bases lining up with TRBD1. Germline assignment: CDR1 LNHDA and CDR2 SQIVND (reference sequence). The CDR3 runs to 15 residues. V lost 4 bases, J lost 7 bases, and 6 bases stayed unmatched.

The rearrangement links TRBV9 to TRBJ1-1, with a weak D call TRBD1 (5 bases). The CDR3 has 13 amino acids. The V and J ends lost 2 bases and 11 bases respectively, with 16 bases between them. CDR1 and CDR2 from the germline V gene are SGDLS and YYNGEE. DNA for the CDR3: TGTGCCAGCAGCGTGGGAGGGCAGGGCCGGGCTTTCTTT. It specifies CASSVGGQGRAFF.

J is TRBJ1-6 and V is TRBV3-1 (or the pseudogene TRBV3-2); D is unclear. CDR1 LGHDT and CDR2 YNNKEL come from the germline V gene (reference sequence). The CDR3 covers 14 residues. Between the trimmed V and J ends, which lost 1 base and 5 bases, there was a span of 6 bases. CDR3 residues: CASSQGAHNSPLHF. The CDR3 bases are TGTGCCAGCAGCCAAGGGGCTCATAATTCACCCCTCCACTTT.

This chain uses TRBV7-2 with TRBJ2-7, with TRBD2 identical over 12 bases. The CDR3 is 14 residues long. The ends lost 7 bases at V and 2 bases at J; junction bases unmatched: 3. CDR1 and CDR2 (germline): SGHTA, FQGNSA. The CDR3 region has the DNA TGTGCCAGCACCCTAGCGGGAGGGCCCTACGAGCAGTACTTC. Its protein product is CASTLAGGPYEQYF.

This sequence joins TRBV2 and TRBJ1-4; possible D gene TRBD1, 5 bases. The length of the CDR3 is 17 residues. Germline V CDR1 and CDR2: SNHLY, FYNNEI. V lost 1 base and J lost 0, with 12 bases in between. This CDR3 is CASSEVRGGATNEKLFF. The CDR3 coding sequence is TGTGCCAGCAGTGAAGTGAGGGGAGGGGCAACTAATGAAAAACTGTTTTTT.

The CDR3 bases are TGTGCCAGCAGTGAACCGGGGTTCTTCAGCCAGTTCTTC. As protein: CASSEPGFFSQFF. The chain recombines TRBV6-1 with TRBJ2-1; D is perhaps TRBD2 (5 bases). Deletions cut 2 bases from V and 13 bases from J, with 15 bases between. This CDR3 has 13 residues. CDR1 is MNHNS, CDR2 SASEGT, per germline.

The genes are TRBV19 and TRBJ2-3, with TRBD2 matching over 10 bases. The germline V gene encodes CDR1 LNHDA and CDR2 SQIVND (reference sequence). The CDR3 consists of 14 residues. After removal of 4 bases from V and 5 bases from J, the junction contained 3 bases not matched to a gene. The CDR3 DNA sequence: TGTGCCAGTAGTAGGGGGACTAGCGAAGATACGCAGTATTTT. It translates to CASSRGTSEDTQYF.

The V gene is TRBV30, the J gene TRBJ1-2; D unclear. The germline gives CDR1 GTSNPN, CDR2 SVGIG (reference sequence). V lost 6 bases and J 1 base, leaving 15 bases between the germline ends. This CDR3 comprises 14 residues. CDR3: CACPYRTSNYGYTF. In nucleotides, the CDR3 is TGTGCCTGCCCTTACCGAACGAGTAACTATGGCTACACCTTC.

This chain links TRBV29-1 with TRBJ2-3; 10 bases agree with TRBD2. The CDR3 totals 17 residues. CDR1 and CDR2 (germline): SQVTM, ANQGSEA. V trimming: 0 bases; J trimming: 5 bases; junction bases outside the gene matches: 11. CDR3 loop: CSVEDQRGWTSGDTQYF. The CDR3 coding sequence is TGCAGCGTTGAAGATCAAAGGGGCTGGACTAGCGGAGATACGCAGTATTTT.

CDR3 protein: CASGYRGREKLFF. DNA of the CDR3: TGTGCCAGCGGGTACAGGGGAAGAGAAAAACTGTTTTTT. The chain employs TRBV12-3 or TRBV12-4 and TRBJ1-4, with 7 bases lining up with TRBD1. This CDR3 has 13 amino acids. The V and J ends lost 8 bases and 8 bases, in that order; junction bases with no gene match: 8.

This chain joins TRBV5-8 and TRBJ2-1, with D hard to call. CDR3 length equals 15 residues. The V and J ends lost 4 bases and 4 bases respectively, with 15 bases between them. CDR1 and CDR2 (germline): SGHTS, YDEGEE. CDR3 loop: CASSPGTLFYNEQFF. The CDR3 DNA reads TGTGCCAGCAGCCCAGGAACCCTATTTTACAATGAGCAGTTCTTC.

V usage is TRBV24-1 and J usage is TRBJ2-1; the D gene is possibly TRBD2 (6 bases). Per the germline V gene, CDR1 is KGHDR and CDR2 is SFDVKD. Trimming removed 2 bases from V and 4 bases from J, with 11 bases in between. The CDR3 covers 15 residues. This CDR3 is CATSDSYGTYNEQFF. The CDR3 DNA reads as TGTGCCACCAGTGATTCTTACGGGACTTACAATGAGCAGTTCTTC.

The J gene is TRBJ2-7, the V gene TRBV27; D possibly corresponds to TRBD1 (6 bases). The germline V gene has CDR1 MNHEY and CDR2 SMNVEV (reference sequence). There are 13 residues in the CDR3. With 3 bases removed from V and 8 bases from J, the gap between germline ends came to 14 bases. The CDR3 DNA follows: TGTGCCAGCAGTTTCTACCGGGACACTCAGCAGTACTTC. It encodes CASSFYRDTQQYF.

The rearrangement joins TRBV9 to TRBJ1-2, with D maybe TRBD1 (5 bases). The germline CDR1 and CDR2 sequences are SGDLS and YYNGEE. CDR3 length equals 14 residues. Trimming shortened V by 4 bases and J by 7 bases, and 17 bases separated the two germline ends. CDR3 sequence: CASSPQGFGGGYTF. In DNA form, the CDR3 reads TGTGCCAGCAGCCCCCAGGGTTTTGGTGGTGGCTACACCTTC.

The V and J genes are TRBV29-1 and TRBJ1-6; D perhaps matches TRBD1 (6 bases). This CDR3 has 13 residues. Looked up from germline, CDR1 is SQVTM and CDR2 is ANQGSEA. The V and J ends lost 6 bases and 8 bases respectively, with 14 bases between them. Here the CDR3 DNA reads TGCAGCGTCAGGGGTGGAAGTGATTCACCCCTCCACTTT. This encodes CSVRGGSDSPLHF.